The sequence of this T cell receptor (beta chain) was determined in a study of T cell repertoires in cytomegalovirus infection. Turning to the study itself: It was the public TCR beta signatures that indicated both CMV infection and matching HLA type. Notes on the study in general: In two of eight donors, the top clonotype was HLA-C-restricted CMV-specific.

Using its own MiXCR run on the reads, TCRdb lists one record per CDR3 protein. The sample holds about 830,000 distinct CDR3 sequences; 32% are singletons and the top ten take roughly 12%. A word on this clonotype: The antigen is not known.

In germline, CDR1 is MNHNS, CDR2 SASEGT. V was clipped by 6 bases and J by 5 bases, with 23 bases between them. The CDR3 contains 17 residues. This TCR derives from a human donor in good health (CMV status not recorded). Some clones in this sample may be carry-over from other donors' samples. The chain carries TRBV6-1 and TRBJ1-5, with a tentative D call TRBD1 (5 bases). The material sequenced was cultured CD8+ T cells from PBMCs, taken from culture after CMV antigen stimulation. CDR3 in amino acids: CASRAGTQIRAHQPQHF. DNA of the CDR3: TGTGCCAGCAGAGCCGGGACTCAAATCCGGGCCCATCAGCCCCAGCATTTT.